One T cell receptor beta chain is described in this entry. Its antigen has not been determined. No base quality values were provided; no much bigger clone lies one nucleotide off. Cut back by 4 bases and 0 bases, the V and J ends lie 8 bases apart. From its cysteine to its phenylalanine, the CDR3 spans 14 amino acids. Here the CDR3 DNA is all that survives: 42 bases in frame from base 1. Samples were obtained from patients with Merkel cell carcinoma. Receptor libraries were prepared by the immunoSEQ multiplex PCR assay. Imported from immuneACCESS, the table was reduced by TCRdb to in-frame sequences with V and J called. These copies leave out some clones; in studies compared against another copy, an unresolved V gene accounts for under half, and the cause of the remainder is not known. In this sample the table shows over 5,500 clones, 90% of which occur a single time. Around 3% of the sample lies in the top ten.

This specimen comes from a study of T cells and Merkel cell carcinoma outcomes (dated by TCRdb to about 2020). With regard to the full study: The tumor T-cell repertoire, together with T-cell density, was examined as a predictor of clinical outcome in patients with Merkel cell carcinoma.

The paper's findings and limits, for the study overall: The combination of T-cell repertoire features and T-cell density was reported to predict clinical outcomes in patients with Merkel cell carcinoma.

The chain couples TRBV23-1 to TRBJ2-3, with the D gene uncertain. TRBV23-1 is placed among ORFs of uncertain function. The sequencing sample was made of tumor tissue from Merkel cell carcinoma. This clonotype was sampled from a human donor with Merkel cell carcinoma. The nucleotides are TGCGCCAGCAGTCTCGGCAGTAGCACAGATACGCAGTATTTT. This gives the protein CASSLGSSTDTQYF.